These T cell receptor beta chains were read from a single sample in a study of CD8 T cells in Susac syndrome. MiXCR, applied by TCRdb to the immunoSEQ multiplex PCR reads, yields one record per CDR3 protein. The sample holds 65,000 to 95,000 distinct CDR3 sequences, nearly 95% seen once. Source material: CD8+ T cells from PBMCs. The receptor source for this set is a human donor with Susac syndrome. CDR3s include the opening cysteine and the closing phenylalanine or tryptophan. D genes are given only for firm matches. Not every row has a clone size; where given, it reads once, few, many or a size class.

J: TRBJ2-2
D: -
length: 15
V: TRBV5-4
size: -
CDR3: CASSSRLGGPGELFF
DNA: TGTGCCAGCAGCTCGCGTCTTGGCGGACCCGGGGAGCTGTTTTTT

J: TRBJ1-2
D: -
length: 11
V: TRBV29-1
size: -
CDR3: CSVEGSGGYTF
DNA: TGCAGCGTTGAAGGGTCTGGCGGCTACACCTTC

J: TRBJ1-1
D: -
length: 14
V: TRBV30
size: -
CDR3: CAWNPGLAGTEAFF
DNA: TGTGCCTGGAACCCAGGACTTGCGGGCACTGAAGCTTTCTTT

J: TRBJ2-3
D: -
length: 13
V: TRBV20-1
size: -
CDR3: CSVPGLNTDTQYF
DNA: TGCAGTGTACCGGGACTGAACACAGATACGCAGTATTTT

J: TRBJ2-7
D: TRBD2
length: 15
V: TRBV28
size: -
CDR3: CASSFLGLALYEQYF
DNA: TGTGCCAGCAGTTTCCTGGGACTAGCTCTATACGAGCAGTACTTC

J: TRBJ1-6
D: -
length: 14
V: TRBV11-2
size: -
CDR3: CASSGTGGNSPLHF
DNA: TGTGCCAGCAGCGGGACCGGGGGCAATTCACCCCTCCACTTT

J: TRBJ2-1
D: -
length: 14
V: TRBV7-2
size: -
CDR3: CASSLDGPYWEQFF
DNA: TGTGCCAGCAGCTTAGATGGCCCTTACTGGGAGCAGTTCTTC

J: TRBJ2-3
D: -
length: 14
V: TRBV11-2
size: -
CDR3: CASSNRESKDTQYF
DNA: TGTGCCAGCAGCAACAGGGAATCAAAGGATACGCAGTATTTT

J: TRBJ1-4
D: -
length: 14
V: TRBV11-3
size: -
CDR3: CASTFAPLGEKLFF
DNA: TGTGCCAGCACCTTCGCCCCGTTAGGTGAAAAACTGTTTTTT

J: TRBJ2-1
D: -
length: 16
V: TRBV3-1
size: -
CDR3: CASSPQGIQSYNEQFF
DNA: TGTGCCAGCAGCCCTCAGGGGATACAATCCTACAATGAGCAGTTCTTC

J: TRBJ2-7
D: -
length: 19
V: TRBV7-9
size: once
CDR3: CASSSPGTNKPRENYEQYF
DNA: TGTGCCAGCAGTAGTCCGGGCACGAACAAACCACGAGAAAACTACGAGCAGTACTTC

J: TRBJ1-5
D: TRBD1
length: 14
V: TRBV5-6
size: few
CDR3: CASSLGQGDQPQHF
DNA: TGTGCCAGCAGCTTGGGCCAGGGGGATCAGCCCCAGCATTTT

J: TRBJ2-7
D: TRBD1
length: 13
V: TRBV7-2
size: -
CDR3: CASSLGGGAEQYF
DNA: TGTGCCAGCAGCTTAGGAGGGGGCGCCGAGCAGTACTTC

J: TRBJ2-7
D: -
length: 13
V: TRBV7-6
size: -
CDR3: CASSLRSKDEQYF
DNA: TGTGCCAGCAGCTTAAGGTCCAAGGACGAGCAGTACTTC

J: TRBJ2-2
D: -
length: 15
V: TRBV19
size: -
CDR3: CASRETRSGTGELFF
DNA: TGTGCCAGTAGAGAGACTAGATCGGGCACCGGGGAGCTGTTTTTT

J: TRBJ2-5
D: -
length: 17
V: TRBV12-3/TRBV12-4
size: once
CDR3: CASSLNRWGAAEETQYF
DNA: TGTGCCAGCAGTCTCAACCGGTGGGGGGCCGCAGAAGAGACCCAGTACTTC

J: TRBJ2-4
D: TRBD1
length: 16
V: TRBV18
size: -
CDR3: CASSPNRGIGKHIQYF
DNA: TGTGCCAGCTCACCCAACAGGGGAATTGGGAAGCACATTCAGTACTTC

J: TRBJ2-7
D: -
length: 11
V: TRBV13
size: -
CDR3: CASSSQGEQYF
DNA: TGTGCCAGCAGCTCCCAGGGCGAGCAGTACTTC

J: TRBJ2-1
D: -
length: 18
V: TRBV15
size: once
CDR3: CATSRVLGPFSGNNEQFF
DNA: TGTGCCACCAGCAGAGTGCTTGGTCCCTTTTCCGGGAACAATGAGCAGTTCTTC

J: TRBJ2-7
D: -
length: 15
V: TRBV5-1
size: -
CDR3: CASSLKRASNYEQYF
DNA: TGCGCCAGCAGCTTGAAGCGGGCCAGCAACTACGAGCAGTACTTC

J: TRBJ2-7
D: TRBD2
length: 13
V: TRBV29-1
size: once
CDR3: CSVDGGSTYEQYF
DNA: TGCAGCGTTGACGGGGGGAGCACCTACGAGCAGTACTTC

J: TRBJ2-1
D: TRBD2
length: 14
V: TRBV5-6
size: -
CDR3: CASSLAGGRVQEFF
DNA: TGTGCCAGCAGCCTAGCGGGAGGTCGGGTTCAGGAGTTCTTC

J: TRBJ1-1
D: -
length: 13
V: TRBV6-6
size: -
CDR3: CASSYSMNTEAFF
DNA: TGTGCCAGCAGTTACTCCATGAACACTGAAGCTTTCTTT

J: TRBJ2-7
D: TRBD1
length: 16
V: TRBV28
size: once
CDR3: CASSLPSTGGGYEQYF
DNA: TGTGCCAGCAGTCTACCCTCGACAGGGGGAGGCTACGAGCAGTACTTC

J: TRBJ2-3
D: -
length: 14
V: TRBV12-3/TRBV12-4
size: few
CDR3: CASSLGLAADTQYF
DNA: TGTGCCAGCAGTTTAGGGCTAGCAGCAGATACGCAGTATTTT

J: TRBJ2-1
D: -
length: 14
V: TRBV13
size: once
CDR3: CASSPEGGSNEQFF
DNA: TGTGCCAGCAGCCCTGAAGGGGGGTCCAATGAGCAGTTCTTC

J: TRBJ2-5
D: TRBD2
length: 16
V: TRBV11-2
size: -
CDR3: CASSQGLVLLQETQYF
DNA: TGTGCCAGCAGCCAGGGACTAGTGCTACTCCAAGAGACCCAGTACTTC

J: TRBJ1-2
D: -
length: 15
V: TRBV2
size: -
CDR3: CASSDPGQYLVGYTF
DNA: TGTGCCAGCAGTGACCCGGGACAATATCTTGTTGGCTACACCTTC

J: TRBJ2-4
D: -
length: 14
V: TRBV25-1
size: -
CDR3: CASSSTGNKNIQYF
DNA: TGTGCCAGCAGTTCCACGGGTAACAAAAACATTCAGTACTTC

J: TRBJ2-2
D: -
length: 14
V: TRBV24-1
size: -
CDR3: CATSDPISAGELFF
DNA: TGTGCCACCAGTGACCCGATTTCGGCCGGGGAGCTGTTTTTT

J: TRBJ1-5
D: TRBD1
length: 14
V: TRBV7-8
size: -
CDR3: CASSLGTGEGPQHF
DNA: TGTGCCAGCAGCTTGGGGACAGGGGAAGGGCCCCAGCATTTT

J: TRBJ2-5
D: -
length: 13
V: TRBV2
size: -
CDR3: CASSDPLAETQYF
DNA: TGTGCCAGCAGTGACCCCCTCGCTGAGACCCAGTACTTC

J: TRBJ1-4
D: -
length: 13
V: TRBV27
size: -
CDR3: CASALGGSEKLFF
DNA: TGTGCCAGCGCACTAGGGGGGAGTGAAAAACTGTTTTTT

J: TRBJ2-7
D: TRBD1
length: 14
V: TRBV29-1
size: few
CDR3: CSVETPGQGIEQYF
DNA: TGCAGCGTTGAGACGCCGGGACAGGGGATCGAGCAGTACTTC

J: TRBJ2-3
D: TRBD2
length: 18
V: TRBV15
size: -
CDR3: CATSESLGGLASTDTQYF
DNA: TGTGCCACCAGCGAATCTTTGGGGGGACTAGCTAGCACAGATACGCAGTATTTT

J: TRBJ2-7
D: TRBD2
length: 16
V: TRBV7-6
size: -
CDR3: CASSPTRTSGTYEQYF
DNA: TGTGCCAGCAGCCCCACTCGGACTAGCGGGACCTACGAGCAGTACTTC

J: TRBJ2-1
D: TRBD2
length: 15
V: TRBV12-3/TRBV12-4
size: -
CDR3: CASSSGGESYNEQFF
DNA: TGTGCCAGCAGTTCCGGGGGGGAATCCTACAATGAGCAGTTCTTC

J: TRBJ2-2
D: TRBD1
length: 17
V: TRBV7-8
size: -
CDR3: CASSFISDRADTGELFF
DNA: TGTGCCAGCAGCTTCATCTCGGACAGGGCGGACACCGGGGAGCTGTTTTTT

J: TRBJ2-7
D: TRBD2
length: 16
V: TRBV19
size: once
CDR3: CASSMFLAGGLYEQYF
DNA: TGTGCCAGTAGTATGTTCCTAGCGGGGGGTCTCTACGAGCAGTACTTC

J: TRBJ2-7
D: -
length: 13
V: TRBV6-5
size: -
CDR3: CASSYSGQREQYF
DNA: TGTGCCAGCAGTTACTCAGGACAGCGCGAGCAGTACTTC

J: TRBJ2-1
D: -
length: 14
V: TRBV7-7
size: -
CDR3: CASSPEGGRNEQFF
DNA: TGTGCTAGCAGCCCCGAGGGGGGGAGAAATGAGCAGTTCTTC

J: TRBJ2-1
D: -
length: 12
V: TRBV29-1
size: -
CDR3: CSVLSGYNEQFF
DNA: TGCAGCGTTTTAAGTGGCTACAATGAGCAGTTCTTC

J: TRBJ2-5
D: -
length: 13
V: TRBV15
size: once
CDR3: CATSRGFEETQYF
DNA: TGTGCCACCAGCAGGGGATTCGAAGAGACCCAGTACTTC

J: TRBJ2-5
D: TRBD2
length: 15
V: TRBV3-1
size: -
CDR3: CASSLRLAGEETQYF
DNA: TGTGCCAGCAGCCTGAGACTAGCGGGGGAAGAGACCCAGTACTTC

J: TRBJ2-5
D: -
length: 15
V: TRBV14
size: -
CDR3: CASSQARGFQETQYF
DNA: TGTGCCAGCAGCCAAGCCAGGGGTTTCCAAGAGACCCAGTACTTC

J: TRBJ2-7
D: -
length: 12
V: TRBV27
size: -
CDR3: CASSPEGYEQYF
DNA: TGTGCCAGCAGCCCTGAGGGCTACGAGCAGTACTTC

J: TRBJ1-1
D: -
length: 13
V: TRBV11-2
size: -
CDR3: CASSFGDGTEAFF
DNA: TGTGCCAGCAGCTTCGGGGACGGCACTGAAGCTTTCTTT

J: TRBJ2-2
D: TRBD1
length: 15
V: TRBV13
size: -
CDR3: CASSRTGSYTGELFF
DNA: TGTGCCAGCAGCCGGACAGGGAGTTACACCGGGGAGCTGTTTTTT